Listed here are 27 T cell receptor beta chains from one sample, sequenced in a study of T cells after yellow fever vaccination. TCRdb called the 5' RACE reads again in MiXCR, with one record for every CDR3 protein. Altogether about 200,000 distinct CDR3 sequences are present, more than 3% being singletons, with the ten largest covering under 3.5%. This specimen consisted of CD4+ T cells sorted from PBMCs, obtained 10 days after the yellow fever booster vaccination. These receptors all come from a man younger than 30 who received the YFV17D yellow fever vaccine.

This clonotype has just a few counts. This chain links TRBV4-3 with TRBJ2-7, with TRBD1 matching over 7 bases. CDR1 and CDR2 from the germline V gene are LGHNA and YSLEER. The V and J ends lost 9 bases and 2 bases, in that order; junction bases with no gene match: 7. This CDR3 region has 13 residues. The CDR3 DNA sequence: TGCGCCAGTAGGACAGGAGTAACCTACGAGCAGTACGTC. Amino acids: CASRTGVTYEQYV.

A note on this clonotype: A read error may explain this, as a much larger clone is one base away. CDR3 sequence reads: CASRQIVNYGYTF. For the CDR3, the DNA is TGTGCCAGCCGACAGATCGTAAACTATGGCTACACCTTC. The rearrangement uses TRBV7-8 and TRBJ1-2; a weak D match, TRBD1 (5 bases). CDR1 and CDR2 from the germline V gene are SGHVS and FQNEAQ. The CDR3 extends over 13 amino acids. V was cut by 8 bases and J by 2 bases, with 12 bases left in between.

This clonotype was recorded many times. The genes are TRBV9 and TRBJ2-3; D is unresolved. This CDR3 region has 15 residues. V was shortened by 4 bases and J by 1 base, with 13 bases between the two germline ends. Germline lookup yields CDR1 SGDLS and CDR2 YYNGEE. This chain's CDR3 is CASSPQWSGTDTQYF. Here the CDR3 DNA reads TGTGCCAGCAGCCCCCAATGGTCAGGCACAGATACGCAGTATTTT.

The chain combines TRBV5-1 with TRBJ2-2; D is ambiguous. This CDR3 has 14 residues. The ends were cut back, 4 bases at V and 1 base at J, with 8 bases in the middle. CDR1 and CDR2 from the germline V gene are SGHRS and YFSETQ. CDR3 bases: TGCGCCAGCAGCCTAGGACGGAACACCGGGGAGCTGTTTTTT. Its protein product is CASSLGRNTGELFF.

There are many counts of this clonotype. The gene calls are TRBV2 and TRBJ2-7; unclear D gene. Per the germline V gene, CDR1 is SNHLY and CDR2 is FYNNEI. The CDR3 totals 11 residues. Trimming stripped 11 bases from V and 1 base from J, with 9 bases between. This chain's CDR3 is CAGQSSYEQYF. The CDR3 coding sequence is TGTGCCGGCCAGAGTTCCTACGAGCAGTACTTC.

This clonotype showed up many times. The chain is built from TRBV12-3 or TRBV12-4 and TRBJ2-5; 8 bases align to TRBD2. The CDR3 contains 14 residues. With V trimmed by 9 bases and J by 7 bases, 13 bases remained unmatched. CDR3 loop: CASSPRGGLGTQYF. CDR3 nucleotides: TGTGCCAGTTCCCCCCGGGGGGGCCTTGGGACCCAGTACTTC.

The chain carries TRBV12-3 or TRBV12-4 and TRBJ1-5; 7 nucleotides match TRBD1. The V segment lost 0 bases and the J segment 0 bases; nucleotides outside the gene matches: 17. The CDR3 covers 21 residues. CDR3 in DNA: TGTGCCAGCAGTTTAGCGGATTCGACAGGGCGGTGGGGAAATAGCAATCAGCCCCAGCATTTT. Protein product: CASSLADSTGRWGNSNQPQHF.

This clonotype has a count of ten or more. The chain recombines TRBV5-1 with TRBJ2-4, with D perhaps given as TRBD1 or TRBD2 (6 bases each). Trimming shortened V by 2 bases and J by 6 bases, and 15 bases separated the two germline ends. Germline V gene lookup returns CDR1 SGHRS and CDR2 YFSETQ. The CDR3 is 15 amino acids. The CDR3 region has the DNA TGCGCCAGCAGCTTCGAGGGGGTCGGGGGAAACATTCAGTACTTC. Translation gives CASSFEGVGGNIQYF.

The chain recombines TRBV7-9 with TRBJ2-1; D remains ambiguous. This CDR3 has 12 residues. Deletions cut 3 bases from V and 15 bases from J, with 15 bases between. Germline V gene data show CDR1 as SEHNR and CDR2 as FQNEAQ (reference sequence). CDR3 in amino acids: CASSFPPGWGFF. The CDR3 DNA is TGTGCCAGCAGCTTCCCACCAGGTTGGGGGTTCTTC.

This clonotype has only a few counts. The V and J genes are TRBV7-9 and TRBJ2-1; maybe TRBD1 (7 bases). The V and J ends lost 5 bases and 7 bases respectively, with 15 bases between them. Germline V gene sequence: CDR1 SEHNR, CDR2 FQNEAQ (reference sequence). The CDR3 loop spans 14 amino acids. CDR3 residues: CASSKRAGGNEQFF. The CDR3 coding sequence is TGTGCCAGCAGCAAAAGGGCAGGGGGGAATGAGCAGTTCTTC. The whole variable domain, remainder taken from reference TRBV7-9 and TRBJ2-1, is DTGVSQNPRHKITKRGQNVTFRCDPISEHNRLYWYRQTLGQGPEFLTYFQNEAQLEKSRLLSDRFSAERPKGSFSTLEIQRTEQGDSAMYLCASSKRAGGNEQFFGPGTRLTVL.

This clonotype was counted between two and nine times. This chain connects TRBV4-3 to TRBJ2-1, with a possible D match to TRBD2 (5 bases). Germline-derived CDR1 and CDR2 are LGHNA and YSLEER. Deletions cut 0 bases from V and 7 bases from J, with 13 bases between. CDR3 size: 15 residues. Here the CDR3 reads CASSQDTLAGNEQFF. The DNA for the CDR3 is TGCGCCAGCAGCCAAGATACCCTAGCCGGGAATGAGCAGTTCTTC.

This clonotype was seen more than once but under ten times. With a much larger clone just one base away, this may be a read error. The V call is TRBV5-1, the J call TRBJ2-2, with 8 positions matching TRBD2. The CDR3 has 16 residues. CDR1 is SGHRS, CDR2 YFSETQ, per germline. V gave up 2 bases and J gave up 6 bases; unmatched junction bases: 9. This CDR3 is CASSLNAGGGSGELFF. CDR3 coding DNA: TGCGCCAGCAGCTTAAACGCAGGCGGGGGGTCCGGGGAGCTGTTTTTT.

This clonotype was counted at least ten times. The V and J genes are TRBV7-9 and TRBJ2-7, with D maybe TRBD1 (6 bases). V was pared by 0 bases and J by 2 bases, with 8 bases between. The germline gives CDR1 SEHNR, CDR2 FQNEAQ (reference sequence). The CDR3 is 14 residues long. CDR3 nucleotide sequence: TGTGCCAGCAGCTTAGCGGACAGAGCCTACGAGCAGTACGTC. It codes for CASSLADRAYEQYV.

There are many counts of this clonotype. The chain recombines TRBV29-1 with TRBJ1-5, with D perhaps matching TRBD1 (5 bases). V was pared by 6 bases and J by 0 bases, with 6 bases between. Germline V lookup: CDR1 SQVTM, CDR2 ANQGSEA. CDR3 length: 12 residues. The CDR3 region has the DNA TGCAGCGTCGGGGGTAGCAATCAGCCCCAGCATTTT. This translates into CSVGGSNQPQHF. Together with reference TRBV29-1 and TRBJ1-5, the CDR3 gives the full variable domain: SAVISQKPSRDICQRGTSLTIQCQVDSQVTMMFWYRQQPGQSLTLIATANQGSEATYESGFVIDKFPISRPNLTFSTLTVSNMSPEDSSIYLCSVGGSNQPQHFGDGTRLSIL.

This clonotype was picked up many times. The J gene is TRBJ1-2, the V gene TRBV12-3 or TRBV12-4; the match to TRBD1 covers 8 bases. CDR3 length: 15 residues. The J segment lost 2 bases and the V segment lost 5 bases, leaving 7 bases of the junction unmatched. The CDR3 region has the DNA TGTGCCAGCAGTGATCCCGGACAGGGCAACTATGGCTACACCTTC. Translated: CASSDPGQGNYGYTF.

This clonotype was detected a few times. In DNA, the CDR3 is TGCGCCAGCAGCTATCGGACAGGGGGGTACCCTAGCACAGATACGCAGTATTTT. It yields the protein CASSYRTGGYPSTDTQYF. The chain links TRBV5-1 to TRBJ2-3; 10 bases are a match to TRBD1. The length of the CDR3 is 18 residues. Germline trimming cut 3 bases from V and 0 bases from J; bases unmatched to any gene: 10. The germline V gene has CDR1 SGHRS and CDR2 YFSETQ. The full variable domain, its missing parts supplied by reference TRBV5-1 and TRBJ2-3, is KAGVTQTPRYLIKTRGQQVTLSCSPISGHRSVSWYQQTPGQGLQFLFEYFSETQRNKGNFPGRFSGRQFSNSRSEMNVSTLELGDSALYLCASSYRTGGYPSTDTQYFGPGTRLTVL.

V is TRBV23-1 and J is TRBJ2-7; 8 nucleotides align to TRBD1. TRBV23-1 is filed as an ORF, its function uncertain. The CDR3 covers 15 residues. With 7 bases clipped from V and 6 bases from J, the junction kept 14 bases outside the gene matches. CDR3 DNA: TGCGCCAGCATACTACGGACAGGGAAAGCGCGCGAGCAGTACGTC. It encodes CASILRTGKAREQYV.

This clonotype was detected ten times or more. DNA for the CDR3: TGCGCCAGCACGAGGGTGGCGGGGGTTAGAGATACGCAGTATTTT. Its protein is CASTRVAGVRDTQYF. The chain has TRBV4-3 and TRBJ2-3; TRBD2 matches at 7 bases. This CDR3 is 15 amino acids long. From germline, CDR1 is LGHNA and CDR2 YSLEER. V gave up 7 bases and J gave up 5 bases; unmatched junction bases: 12.

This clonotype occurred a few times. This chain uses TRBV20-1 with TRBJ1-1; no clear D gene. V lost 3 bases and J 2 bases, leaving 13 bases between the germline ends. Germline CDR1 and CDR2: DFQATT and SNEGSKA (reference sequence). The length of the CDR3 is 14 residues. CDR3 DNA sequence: TGCAGTGCTAGGGGCGACCCTCTTAACACTGAAGCTTTCTTT. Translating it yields CSARGDPLNTEAFF.

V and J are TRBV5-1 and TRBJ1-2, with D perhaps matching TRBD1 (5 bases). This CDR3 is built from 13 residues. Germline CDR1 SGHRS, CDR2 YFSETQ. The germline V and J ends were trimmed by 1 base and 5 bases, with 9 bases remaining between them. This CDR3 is CASSLSREYGYTF. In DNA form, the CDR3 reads TGCGCCAGCAGCTTGTCCAGGGAATATGGCTACACCTTC.

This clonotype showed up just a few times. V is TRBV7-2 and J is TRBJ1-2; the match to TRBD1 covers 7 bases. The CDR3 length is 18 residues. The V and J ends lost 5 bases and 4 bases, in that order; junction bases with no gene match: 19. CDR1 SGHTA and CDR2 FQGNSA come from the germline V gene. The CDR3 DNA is TGTGCCAGCAGCCATCAGCCGCAAGGACAGGAAACTCTCTATGGCTACACCTTC. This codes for CASSHQPQGQETLYGYTF.

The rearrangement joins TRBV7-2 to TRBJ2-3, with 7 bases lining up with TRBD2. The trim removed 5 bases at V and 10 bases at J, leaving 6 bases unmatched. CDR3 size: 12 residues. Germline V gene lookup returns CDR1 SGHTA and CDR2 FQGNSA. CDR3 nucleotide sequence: TGTGCCAGCAGCATCACACGGGGGGCGCAGTATTTT. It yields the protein CASSITRGAQYF.

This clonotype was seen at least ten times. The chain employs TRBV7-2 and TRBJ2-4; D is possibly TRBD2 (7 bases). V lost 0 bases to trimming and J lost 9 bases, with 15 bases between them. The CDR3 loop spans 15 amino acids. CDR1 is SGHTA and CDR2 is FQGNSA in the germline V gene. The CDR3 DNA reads TGTGCCAGCAGCTTAGCGGGGGGGCGGGGATCCATTCAGTACTTC. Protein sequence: CASSLAGGRGSIQYF. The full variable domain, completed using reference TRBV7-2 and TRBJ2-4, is GAGVSQSPSNKVTEKGKDVELRCDPISGHTALYWYRQSLGQGLEFLIYFQGNSAPDKSGLPSDRFSAERTGGSVSTLTIQRTQQEDSAVYLCASSLAGGRGSIQYFGAGTRLSVL.

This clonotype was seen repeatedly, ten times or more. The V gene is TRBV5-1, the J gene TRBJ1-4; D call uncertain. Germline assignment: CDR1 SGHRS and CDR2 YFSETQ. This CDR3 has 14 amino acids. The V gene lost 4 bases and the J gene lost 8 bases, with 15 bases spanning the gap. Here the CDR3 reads CASSLGLEGEKLFF. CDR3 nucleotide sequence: TGCGCCAGCAGCCTGGGCCTCGAGGGAGAAAAACTGTTTTTT.

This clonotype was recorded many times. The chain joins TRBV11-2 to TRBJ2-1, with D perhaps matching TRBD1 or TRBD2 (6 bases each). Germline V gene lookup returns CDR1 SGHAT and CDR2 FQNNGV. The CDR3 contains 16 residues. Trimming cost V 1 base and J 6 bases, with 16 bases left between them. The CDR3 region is CASSLVSGGIVNEQFF. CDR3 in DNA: TGTGCCAGCAGCTTAGTATCCGGGGGCATAGTCAATGAGCAGTTCTTC.

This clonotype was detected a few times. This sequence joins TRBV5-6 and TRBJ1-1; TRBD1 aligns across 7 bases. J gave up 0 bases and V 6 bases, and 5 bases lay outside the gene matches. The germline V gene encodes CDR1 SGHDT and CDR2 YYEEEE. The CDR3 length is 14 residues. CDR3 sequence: CASTQGTVNTEAFF. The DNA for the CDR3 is TGTGCCAGCACCCAGGGGACAGTGAACACTGAAGCTTTCTTT.

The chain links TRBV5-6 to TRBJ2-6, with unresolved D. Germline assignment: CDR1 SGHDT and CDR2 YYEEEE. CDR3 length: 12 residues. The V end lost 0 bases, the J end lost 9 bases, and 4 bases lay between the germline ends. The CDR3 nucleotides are TGTGCCAGCAGCTTGGTGGTCAACGTCCTGACTTTC. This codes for CASSLVVNVLTF.